A selection of T cell receptor beta chains follows, all from one sample in a study of cytomegalovirus exposure and HLA in healthy donors. Clones were sequenced by immunoSEQ multiplex PCR, and TCRdb holds only the in-frame ones, with some missing. This table holds 190,000 or so clones, roughly 80% found once. Sequenced input: PBMCs. Receptors originate from a woman aged 18 to 35 in good health and CMV-seropositive. The CDR3 runs from the conserved cysteine through the conserved F or W. A D gene is named only where the DNA matches it firmly. Clone size is stated in some rows and not others, as once, few, many or a class when expanded.

d_call clone_size j_call v_call cdr3_aa cdr3_nt
TRBD2 - TRBJ2-5 TRBV5-4 CASSLETSGGTQYF TGTGCCAGCAGCTTGGAGACTAGCGGGGGGACCCAGTACTTC
TRBD2 - TRBJ2-2 TRBV19 CASIREGLGTGELFF TGTGCCAGTATCAGGGAGGGCCTGGGAACCGGGGAGCTGTTTTTT
TRBD1 - TRBJ1-6 TRBV27 CASSASQGAQNSPLHF TGTGCCAGCAGTGCCTCGCAGGGGGCACAGAATTCACCCCTCCACTTT
- - TRBJ2-5 TRBV7-2 CASTHLRETQYF TGTGCCAGCACCCACTTGAGAGAGACCCAGTACTTC
TRBD1 - TRBJ1-1 TRBV7-9 CASSPRTGGNTEAFF TGTGCCAGCAGCCCAAGGACAGGGGGGAACACTGAAGCTTTCTTT
- - TRBJ2-5 TRBV5-1 CASSFEASETQYF TGCGCCAGCAGCTTTGAAGCTTCTGAGACCCAGTACTTC
TRBD2 - TRBJ2-7 TRBV7-9 CASSPGLGVVYEQYF TGTGCCAGCAGCCCCGGACTAGGGGTAGTCTACGAGCAGTACTTC
- - TRBJ2-2 TRBV7-8 CASSLGGGVITGELFF TGTGCCAGCAGCTTAGGTGGAGGGGTCATCACCGGGGAGCTGTTTTTT
TRBD1 once TRBJ2-7 TRBV4-1 CASSQDGDSWSFEQYF TGCGCCAGCAGCCAAGATGGGGACAGTTGGTCCTTCGAGCAGTACTTC
TRBD1 - TRBJ1-2 TRBV9 CASSKTGDYGYTF TGTGCCAGCAGCAAAACAGGGGACTATGGCTACACCTTC
TRBD1 once TRBJ1-3 TRBV4-3 CASSQEDRGVGNTIYF TGCGCCAGCAGCCAAGAGGACAGGGGGGTAGGAAACACCATATATTTT
- - TRBJ1-1 TRBV7-3 CASSLGGSEAFF TGTGCCAGCAGCTTGGGAGGTTCTGAAGCTTTCTTT
- - TRBJ2-5 TRBV9 CASSALAGGSQETQYF TGTGCCAGCAGCGCCCTTGCTGGGGGGTCCCAAGAGACCCAGTACTTC
- - TRBJ2-1 TRBV28 CASSLRSEQFF TGTGCCAGCAGTTTAAGGAGTGAGCAGTTCTTC
- - TRBJ1-6 TRBV28 CASSLPTESNSPLHF TGTGCCAGCAGTCTACCGACAGAATCTAATTCACCCCTCCACTTT
TRBD2 - TRBJ2-1 TRBV11-2 CASSRTSGGRNSYNEQFF TGTGCCAGCAGCCGGACTAGCGGGGGCCGGAACTCCTACAATGAGCAGTTCTTC
TRBD2 many TRBJ2-3 TRBV4-2 CASSQGTSGGPDTQYF TGTGCCAGCAGCCAAGGGACTAGCGGGGGGCCAGATACGCAGTATTTT
- - TRBJ1-2 TRBV27 CATREGNGYGYTF TGTGCCACGAGGGAGGGTAATGGCTATGGCTACACCTTC
- - TRBJ1-3 TRBV7-8 CASSFITGNTIYF TGTGCCAGCAGCTTTATTACGGGGAACACCATATATTTT
TRBD1 - TRBJ2-6 TRBV9 CASSVGQGTGANVLTF TGTGCCAGCAGCGTTGGACAGGGTACTGGGGCCAACGTCCTGACTTTC
TRBD1 once TRBJ1-2 TRBV5-6 CASSLDRGLYGYTF TGTGCCAGCAGCTTGGACAGGGGCCTCTATGGCTACACCTTC
TRBD2 - TRBJ2-5 TRBV6-1 CASKEAGLLETQYF TGTGCCAGCAAGGAAGCGGGACTGCTAGAGACCCAGTACTTC